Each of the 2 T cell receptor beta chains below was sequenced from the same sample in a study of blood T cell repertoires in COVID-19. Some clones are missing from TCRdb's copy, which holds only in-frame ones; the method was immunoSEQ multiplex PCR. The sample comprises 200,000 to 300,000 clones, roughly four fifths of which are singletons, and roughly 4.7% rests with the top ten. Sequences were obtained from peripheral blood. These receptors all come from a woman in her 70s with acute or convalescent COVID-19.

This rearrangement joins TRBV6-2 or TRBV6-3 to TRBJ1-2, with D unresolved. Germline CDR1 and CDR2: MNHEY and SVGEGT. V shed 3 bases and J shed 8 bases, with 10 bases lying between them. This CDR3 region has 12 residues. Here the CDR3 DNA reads TGTGCCAGCAGTTATCTCGGGTACGGCTACACCTTC. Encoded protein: CASSYLGYGYTF.

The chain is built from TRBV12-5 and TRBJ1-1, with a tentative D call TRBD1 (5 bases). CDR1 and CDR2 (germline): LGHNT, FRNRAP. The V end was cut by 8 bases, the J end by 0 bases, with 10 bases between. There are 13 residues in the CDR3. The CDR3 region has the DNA TGTGCTAGTCACCAGGGATTGAACACTGAAGCTTTCTTT. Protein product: CASHQGLNTEAFF.